This section outlines one TCR beta chain sequence together with its context. These data belong to a study of low-dose radiotherapy and immunotherapy resistance in tumors. Study-level information: Per fraction, Cohort 2 was given 1 Gy every two weeks, accumulating a total of 13 Gy over 26 weeks.

Alpha- and beta-chain coverage of first-strand cDNA came from TRAV- and TRBV-specific primers. TCRs were put through around 20 PCR cycles of amplification with Phusion. A constant-region primer and the V-primer adapter served as the primer pair. A single record per CDR3 protein comes from TCRdb applying MiXCR to the reads. Of 80,000 to 95,000 distinct CDR3 sequences in the sample, roughly 9% were seen once. Trimming pared 4 bases from V and 6 bases from J, leaving 7 bases between. The CDR3 contains 11 residues. Germline CDR1 SGHTA, CDR2 FQGNSA. Documented time point: before trial treatment. The chain recombines TRBV7-2 with TRBJ2-7; no clear D gene. The TCR originated in a male donor with prostate cancer. This specimen consisted of PBMCs, obtained before treatment. The CDR3 DNA reads as TGTGCCAGCAGCTGGTCGGCCGAGCAGTACTTC. It is translated as CASSWSAEQYF.